The T cell receptor (beta chain) under discussion was sequenced for a study of T cell responses to AZD1222 COVID-19 vaccine. About the study: The analysis combined second doses at about 4 or about 12 weeks.

Turning to this clone: Its specificity is unknown. Its ends do not fully match the called genes, so a read error is possible.

Study-wide points: Epitopes outside B.1.351 and B.1.1.7 mutated regions reportedly drew nearly half of spike TCRs.

CDR3 length: 16 residues. The germline gives CDR1 SGDLS, CDR2 YYNGEE. The method was immunoSEQ multiplex PCR; TCRdb's version includes in-frame clones alone and lacks a portion of them. This sample yields approximately 100,000 clones, of which approximately 91% are seen a single time; 3.7% belongs to the top ten. V is TRBV9 and J is TRBJ2-4, with TRBD2 identical over 7 bases. The sequencing used peripheral blood, collected on day 0 of AZD1222 vaccination. This sequence was found in an adult in good health. In DNA form, the CDR3 reads TGTGCCAGCAGCGAAGAGCGGGGTAGGGCCAGAAACATTCAGTACTTC. Encoded protein: CASSEERGRARNIQYF.